This T cell receptor beta chain was sequenced in a study of radiation and T cells in renal cell carcinoma (dated by TCRdb to the early 2020s). For the wider study: Samples were obtained from a clinical trial, in which 15 Gy stereotactic body radiation therapy was delivered to primary renal cell carcinomas and nephrectomy was performed 4 weeks later. In total, about 53 samples, comprising 26 tumors and 27 peripheral blood samples, were subjected to TCR beta sequencing. In the approximately 57 samples combined, several million unique CDR3 nucleotide sequences were found, encoding about 2,700,000 unique CDR3 amino acid sequences.

V is reduced by 4 bases and J by 0 bases, leaving a spacing of 13 bases between them. Sequences MNHNS (CDR1) and SASEGT (CDR2) are obtained from the germline V gene. The CDR3 starts with the cysteine, ends with the phenylalanine, and has 16 residues. Of all the DNA, just the CDR3 is kept, 48 bases in frame from base 1. General conclusions and limits of the study: Because no pretreatment tumor biopsies were available, whether clonotypes were present in the tumor at baseline could not be determined. Effects of radiation dose or scheduling on the TCR repertoire could not be addressed with the single-armed trial design. Dynamics of the blood repertoire were not tracked past 4 weeks after treatment. In blood, the top tumor clonotypes increased between baseline and 2 weeks post-radiation and then shrank by 4 weeks, which suggests that tumor-resident clones expanded only transiently.

The time point label corresponds to: baseline pretreatment blood. This specimen's treatment or condition label, interpreted: 15 Gy SBRT to primary tumor, nephrectomy 4 weeks later. To follow tumor-enriched clonotypes, peripheral blood was collected serially from radiation-treated patients at baseline and again at 2 weeks and 4 weeks after SBRT. Every patient's renal cell carcinoma showed clear cell pathology. The QIAamp DNA Blood Mini Kit (Qiagen) was used to prepare genomic DNA for TCR sequencing. The analyses included just those samples that passed every quality control check. Concerning this clone itself: This receptor's antigen is unknown. No much larger clone exists at a distance of one base, and base qualities are not known.

TCR beta libraries were generated from genomic DNA with the immunoSEQ kit, following the manufacturer's recommendations. Library preparation used a first multiplex PCR with proprietary primers, then a second PCR adding unique barcodes, with bead cleanups after each round. A kit-provided positive control reaction and a negative control reaction were included in every sample batch. The final libraries were assessed on an Agilent 4200 TapeStation D1000 ScreenTape, pooled by volume, and quantified by qPCR. Sequencing was performed on an Illumina NextSeq500 with a MidOutput 150-cycle cartridge, and 156 Read1 and 15 Index1 cycles were run with kit custom primers. The pooled library was loaded at approximately 0.92 pM, and roughly 20% PhiX control was spiked in. The study's processing was this. Vendor-processed data were analyzed in R, with a clonotype defined as all T cells sharing the same CDR3 nucleotide sequence. In the clone abundance analyses, frequencies were normalized to the 10,000 most abundant clones in each sample. Public T cell clones, which averaged fewer than five per sample, were removed prior to analysis. Tumor-enriched clonotypes and baseline blood-enriched clonotypes were defined as those with an abundance difference of at least 32-fold between compartments. A beta-binomial differential abundance model was applied to find clonotypes that expanded or contracted between blood time points. Tumor-blood repertoire similarity was measured with the Baroni-Urbani and Buser coefficient, and group comparisons used two-tailed Wilcoxon tests in R. Here the immuneACCESS table is served through TCRdb, limited to in-frame sequences with V and J called. Missing clones are a known gap in these copies; in checked studies unresolved V genes cover under half, and the rest lacks a known reason. V, J and clone size derive from that table, while D and trimming were established from the DNA sequence. For this sample there are 100,000 to 150,000 clones; roughly 80% appear just once. The ten largest clonotypes hold approximately 3% of the sample.

This chain joins TRBV6-1 to TRBJ1-3, with no reliable assignment of the D segment. The starting material was blood, obtained from a patient whose treatment included radiotherapy and nephrectomy. The receptor was derived from an older woman with renal cell carcinoma. The DNA sequence is as follows: TGTGCCAGCAGTGCGGGCAGATTCCACTCTGGAAACACCATATATTTT. Translation gives CASSAGRFHSGNTIYF.